The clone carrying this T cell receptor (beta chain) was counted ten times or more. Its specificity is unknown. The entry originates in a study of breast tumors, draining lymph nodes, adjacent tissues. Findings and caveats of the study: Luminal-like breast cancer showed significantly greater tumor-nontumor repertoire similarity than basal-like breast cancer did.

Using its own MiXCR run on the multiplex PCR reads, TCRdb lists one record per CDR3 protein. The sample contains about 230,000 distinct CDR3 sequences, approximately 29% of which appear only once. Axillary draining lymph nodes of breast cancer patients supplied the node samples. This CDR3 spans 17 amino acids. The germline V gene encodes CDR1 ENHRY and CDR2 SYGVKD. The V and J ends lost 6 bases and 2 bases, in that order; junction bases with no gene match: 12. The sequencing input was axillary lymph node tissue. The TCR comes from a female donor with breast cancer. Some clones in this sample may be carry-over from other donors' samples. V usage is TRBV10-3 and J usage is TRBJ2-7, with 11 nucleotides matching TRBD2. The CDR3 region is CAISLVDSGRVTYEQYF. The CDR3 DNA sequence: TGTGCCATCAGCCTCGTCGATAGCGGGAGGGTTACCTACGAGCAGTACTTC.